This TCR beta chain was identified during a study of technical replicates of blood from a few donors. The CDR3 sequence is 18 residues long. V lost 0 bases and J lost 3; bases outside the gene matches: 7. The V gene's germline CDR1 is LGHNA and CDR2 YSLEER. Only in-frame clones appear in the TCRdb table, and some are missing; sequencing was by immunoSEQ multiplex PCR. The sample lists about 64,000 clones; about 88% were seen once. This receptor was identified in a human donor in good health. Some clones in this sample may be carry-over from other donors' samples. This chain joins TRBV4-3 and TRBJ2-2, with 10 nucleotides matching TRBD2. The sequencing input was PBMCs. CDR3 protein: CASSQEGAGGVYTGELFF. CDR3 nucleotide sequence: TGCGCCAGCAGCCAAGAGGGAGCGGGAGGGGTTTACACCGGGGAGCTGTTTTTT.